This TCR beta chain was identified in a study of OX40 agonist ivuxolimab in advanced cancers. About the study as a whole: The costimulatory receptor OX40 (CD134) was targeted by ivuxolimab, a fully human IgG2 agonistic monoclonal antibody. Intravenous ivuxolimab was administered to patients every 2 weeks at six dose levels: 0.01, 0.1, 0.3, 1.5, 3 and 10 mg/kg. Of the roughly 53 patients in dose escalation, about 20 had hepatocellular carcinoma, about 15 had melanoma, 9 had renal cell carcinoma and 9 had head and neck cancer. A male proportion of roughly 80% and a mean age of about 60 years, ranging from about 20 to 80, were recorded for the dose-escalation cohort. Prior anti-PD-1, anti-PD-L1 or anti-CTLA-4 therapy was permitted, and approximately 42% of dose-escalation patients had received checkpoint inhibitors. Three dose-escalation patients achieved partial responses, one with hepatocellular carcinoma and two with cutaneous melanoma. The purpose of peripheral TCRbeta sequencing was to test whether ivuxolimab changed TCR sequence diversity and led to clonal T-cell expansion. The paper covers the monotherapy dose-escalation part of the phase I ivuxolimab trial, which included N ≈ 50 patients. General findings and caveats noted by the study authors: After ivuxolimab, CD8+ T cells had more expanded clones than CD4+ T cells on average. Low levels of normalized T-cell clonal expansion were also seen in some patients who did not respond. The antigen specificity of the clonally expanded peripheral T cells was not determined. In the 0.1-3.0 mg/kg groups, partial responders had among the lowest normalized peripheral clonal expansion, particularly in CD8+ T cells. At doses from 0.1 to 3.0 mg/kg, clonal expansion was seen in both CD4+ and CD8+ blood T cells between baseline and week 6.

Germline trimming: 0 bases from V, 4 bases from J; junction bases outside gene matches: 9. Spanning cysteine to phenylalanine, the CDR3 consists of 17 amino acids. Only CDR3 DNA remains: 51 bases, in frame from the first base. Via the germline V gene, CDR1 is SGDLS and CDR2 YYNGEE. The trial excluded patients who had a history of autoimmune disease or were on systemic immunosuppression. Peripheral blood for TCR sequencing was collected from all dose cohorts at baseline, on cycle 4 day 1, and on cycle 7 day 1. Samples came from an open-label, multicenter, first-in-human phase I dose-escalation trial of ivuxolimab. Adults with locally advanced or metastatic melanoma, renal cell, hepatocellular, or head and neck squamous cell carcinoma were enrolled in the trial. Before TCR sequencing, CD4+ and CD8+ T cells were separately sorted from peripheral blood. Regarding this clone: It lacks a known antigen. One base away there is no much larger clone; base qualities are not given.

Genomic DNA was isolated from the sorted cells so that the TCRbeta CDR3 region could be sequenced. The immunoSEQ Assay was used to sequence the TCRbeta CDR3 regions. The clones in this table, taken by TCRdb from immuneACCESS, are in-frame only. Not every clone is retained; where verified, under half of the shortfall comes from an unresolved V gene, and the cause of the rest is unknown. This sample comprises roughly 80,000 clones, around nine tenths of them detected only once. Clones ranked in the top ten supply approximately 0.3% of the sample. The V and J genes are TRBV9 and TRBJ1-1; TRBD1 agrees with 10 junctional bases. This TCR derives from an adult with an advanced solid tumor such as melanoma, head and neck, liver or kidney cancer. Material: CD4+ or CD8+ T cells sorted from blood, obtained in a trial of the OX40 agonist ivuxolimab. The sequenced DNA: TGTGCCAGCAGCGTAGGGACAGGGGGAGGTTGGAGCACTGAAGCTTTCTTT. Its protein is CASSVGTGGGWSTEAFF.